The 22 T cell receptor beta chains below were found in one sample sequenced in a study of T-cell reconstitution after alpha-beta-depleted transplantation in children. This sample's TCRbeta library carried unique molecular identifier barcodes. TCRdb ran MiXCR on the PCR reads and lists one entry per CDR3 protein. The table shows 200,000 to 300,000 distinct CDR3 sequences, with around 13% occurring only once. The input for sequencing was PBMCs from the stem cell graft donor, taken from the stem cell graft. All receptors come from a human donor who donated a stem cell graft to a child with acute lymphoblastic leukemia.

This clonotype was detected ten times or more. The chain recombines TRBV5-1 with TRBJ1-1, with TRBD1 as a possible D gene (6 bases). The CDR3 has 16 amino acids. Trimming left V 3 bases short and J 0 bases short, with 15 bases between. CDR1 and CDR2 from the germline V gene are SGHRS and YFSETQ. In DNA form, the CDR3 reads TGCGCCAGCAGCTCCGGAACCGGGACACTGAACACTGAAGCTTTCTTT. Protein sequence: CASSSGTGTLNTEAFF.

This clonotype was found many times. This sequence joins TRBV5-6 and TRBJ2-2, with a weak D call TRBD2 (5 bases). The germline V and J ends were trimmed by 1 base and 5 bases, with 18 bases remaining between them. The CDR3 consists of 17 residues. CDR1 is SGHDT, CDR2 YYEEEE, per germline. The CDR3 protein is CASSLRVTGSQTGELFF. CDR3 nucleotide sequence: TGTGCCAGCAGCTTGAGAGTTACGGGATCCCAGACCGGGGAGCTGTTTTTT.

This clonotype was found many times. The chain is built from TRBV7-8 and TRBJ2-7; unclear D gene. Trimming pared 4 bases from V and 2 bases from J, leaving 9 bases between. Germline assignment: CDR1 SGHVS and CDR2 FQNEAQ. This CDR3 comprises 13 residues. DNA for the CDR3: TGTGCCAGCAGCTCTCAGGTCACCTACGAGCAGTACTTC. It codes for CASSSQVTYEQYF. Full variable domain (rest looked up from reference TRBV7-8 and TRBJ2-7): GAGVSQSPRYKVAKRGQDVALRCDPISGHVSLFWYQQALGQGPEFLTYFQNEAQLDKSGLPSDRFFAERPEGSVSTLKIQRTQQEDSAVYLCASSSQVTYEQYFGPGTRLTVT.

This clonotype was found many times. This rearrangement joins TRBV12-3 or TRBV12-4 to TRBJ2-2, with 8 positions matching TRBD1. The ends lost 5 bases at V and 6 bases at J; junction bases unmatched: 8. This CDR3 has 15 amino acids. DNA of the CDR3: TGTGCCAGCAGTCGTGACAGGGGTATACCCGGGGAGCTGTTTTTT. Translation: CASSRDRGIPGELFF.

This clonotype was seen many times. The chain combines TRBV5-1 with TRBJ2-3; no clear D. CDR1 is SGHRS, CDR2 YFSETQ, per germline. The CDR3 is made up of 15 amino acids. V was cut by 4 bases and J by 4 bases, with 16 bases left in between. In DNA form, the CDR3 reads TGCGCCAGCAGCCCGGACGTGGGTGGGGCAGATACGCAGTATTTT. Its protein is CASSPDVGGADTQYF.

This clonotype was seen ten or more times. The gene calls are TRBV29-1 and TRBJ1-6; D gene unclear. CDR1 and CDR2 (germline): SQVTM, ANQGSEA. CDR3 size: 14 residues. V shed 4 bases and J shed 0 bases, with 7 bases lying between them. CDR3 nucleotides: TGCAGCGTTGGTGAAGGCTCCTATAATTCACCCCTCCACTTT. It encodes CSVGEGSYNSPLHF.

This clonotype occurred many times. The CDR3 DNA sequence: TGTGCCAGCAGTTTGGGGACAGGGGTAGTCAATGAGCAGTTCTTC. Protein sequence: CASSLGTGVVNEQFF. The gene calls are TRBV12-3 or TRBV12-4 and TRBJ2-1; TRBD1 aligns across 10 bases. V shed 3 bases and J 6 bases; nucleotides not matched to a gene: 5. This CDR3 has 15 amino acids.

This clonotype has ten or more counts. This sequence joins TRBV27 and TRBJ2-7; D is unresolved. This CDR3 is built from 14 residues. Germline loops: CDR1 MNHEY, CDR2 SMNVEV (reference sequence). V lost 6 bases and J lost 3, with 15 bases in between. The CDR3 sequence is CASSWVVGSYEQYF. The CDR3 nucleotides read TGTGCCAGCAGCTGGGTAGTTGGCAGCTACGAGCAGTACTTC.

This clonotype occurred many times. Compared with germline, one end of the junction differs, possibly owing to a read error. The V call is TRBV7-9, the J call TRBJ2-3; D is perhaps TRBD1 or TRBD2 (5 bases each). This CDR3 comprises 15 residues. Looked up from germline, CDR1 is SEHNR and CDR2 is FQNEAQ (reference sequence). The CDR3 sequence is CASSLAGAPPDTQYF. The CDR3 DNA follows: TGTGCCAGCAGCCTAGCTGGGGCCCCTCCGGATACGCAGTATTTT.

This clonotype was found many times. The V gene is TRBV5-1, the J gene TRBJ1-3; the D gene is possibly TRBD1 (5 bases). The V gene's germline CDR1 is SGHRS and CDR2 YFSETQ. The CDR3 loop spans 16 amino acids. Trimming pared 2 bases from V and 0 bases from J, leaving 12 bases between. The CDR3 nucleotides read TGCGCCAGCAGCTTAAGTTCGACAGCCTCTGGAAACACCATATATTTT. Translated: CASSLSSTASGNTIYF.

The chain uses TRBV12-3 or TRBV12-4 and TRBJ2-1; D possibly corresponds to TRBD1 (5 bases). The CDR3 extends over 15 amino acids. V gave up 6 bases and J gave up 2 bases, with 14 bases separating them. The CDR3 loop reads CASSPQGRAYNEQFF. Written as DNA, the CDR3 is TGTGCCAGCAGCCCCCAGGGCCGTGCCTACAATGAGCAGTTCTTC.

This clonotype was detected only a few times. The chain couples TRBV28 to TRBJ2-5, with D maybe TRBD1 (5 bases). This CDR3 region has 15 residues. CDR1 is MDHEN and CDR2 is SYDVKM in the germline V gene. Trimming pared 2 bases from V and 5 bases from J, leaving 15 bases between. This chain's CDR3 is CASSLSFRGAETQYF. The CDR3 coding sequence is TGTGCCAGCAGTTTAAGTTTTAGGGGTGCGGAGACCCAGTACTTC.

This clonotype appeared many times. V usage is TRBV10-3 and J usage is TRBJ2-3; D perhaps matches TRBD1 (9 bases). The V end lost 8 bases, the J end lost 4 bases, and 25 bases lay between the germline ends. Germline CDR1 is ENHRY and CDR2 is SYGVKD. The CDR3 contains 17 residues. In nucleotides, the CDR3 is TGTGCCATCGGCCGGGACAGGGAAAGCGGGAGAGCAGATACGCAGTATTTT. This gives the protein CAIGRDRESGRADTQYF.

This clonotype has ten or more counts. The V call is TRBV15, the J call TRBJ2-1, with TRBD2 as a possible D gene (6 bases). The CDR3 consists of 18 residues. With 1 base removed from V and 7 bases from J, the gap between germline ends came to 23 bases. Germline CDR1 and CDR2: LNHNV and YYDKDF (reference sequence). The CDR3 here is CATSRVAPGTAFSNEQFF. The CDR3 bases are TGTGCCACCAGCAGAGTGGCCCCCGGGACTGCCTTTTCGAATGAGCAGTTCTTC.

The rearrangement uses TRBV5-1 and TRBJ2-5; 8 bases fit TRBD2. Germline loops: CDR1 SGHRS, CDR2 YFSETQ. After removal of 0 bases from V and 5 bases from J, the junction contained 6 bases not matched to a gene. CDR3 length: 15 residues. The CDR3 coding sequence is TGCGCCAGCAGCTTGGAGGGGACTAGGGTGGAGACCCAGTACTTC. Its translation is CASSLEGTRVETQYF. The whole variable domain, remainder taken from reference TRBV5-1 and TRBJ2-5, is KAGVTQTPRYLIKTRGQQVTLSCSPISGHRSVSWYQQTPGQGLQFLFEYFSETQRNKGNFPGRFSGRQFSNSRSEMNVSTLELGDSALYLCASSLEGTRVETQYFGPGTRLLVL.

The chain employs TRBV23-1 and TRBJ2-1; the D call may be TRBD1 or TRBD2 (5 bases each). TRBV23-1 has ORF status, its function being uncertain. The CDR3 contains 15 residues. V lost 7 bases and J lost 6, with 19 bases in between. CDR3 amino acids: CASTAAVEGCNEQFF. For the CDR3, the DNA is TGCGCCAGCACCGCAGCCGTAGAGGGGTGCAATGAGCAGTTCTTC.

This clonotype occurred many times. This chain links TRBV20-1 with TRBJ1-4, with D unresolved. V was trimmed by 6 bases and J by 0 bases, leaving 8 bases between them. This CDR3 is built from 13 residues. The V gene's germline CDR1 is DFQATT and CDR2 SNEGSKA (reference sequence). Here the CDR3 reads CSAKHATNEKLFF. The CDR3 DNA reads as TGCAGTGCCAAGCACGCAACTAATGAAAAACTGTTTTTT.

This clonotype has only a few counts. The chain is built from TRBV10-3 and TRBJ2-3; 8 nucleotides align to TRBD2. J gave up 6 bases and V 0 bases, and 5 bases lay outside the gene matches. CDR3 length: 15 amino acids. From germline, CDR1 is ENHRY and CDR2 SYGVKD. CDR3 residues: CAISESSGGRDTQYF. CDR3 DNA sequence: TGTGCCATCAGTGAGTCGAGCGGGGGAAGGGATACGCAGTATTTT.

This clonotype was counted ten times or more. The V call is TRBV29-1, the J call TRBJ2-7; 13 bases fit TRBD2. CDR3 length equals 16 residues. Germline V gene data show CDR1 as SQVTM and CDR2 as ANQGSEA. V shed 3 bases and J 2 bases; nucleotides not matched to a gene: 7. The CDR3 sequence: CSVDSRGLAGTYEQYF. CDR3 in DNA: TGCAGCGTTGATTCAAGGGGACTAGCGGGAACCTACGAGCAGTACTTC.

A few counts support this clonotype. This chain links TRBV30 with TRBJ2-7, with 8 bases identical to TRBD1. Trimming took 1 base from V and 0 from J; bases not matched to a gene: 5. This CDR3 region has 15 residues. The germline V gene has CDR1 GTSNPN and CDR2 SVGIG (reference sequence). CDR3: CAWSGDRLTSYEQYF. DNA of the CDR3: TGTGCCTGGAGTGGGGACAGGTTGACCTCCTACGAGCAGTACTTC.

This clonotype was detected many times. J is TRBJ2-7 and V is TRBV9; D is perhaps TRBD1 or TRBD2 (7 bases each). The CDR3 totals 14 residues. V was clipped by 0 bases and J by 6 bases, with 13 bases between them. The germline CDR1 and CDR2 sequences are SGDLS and YYNGEE. CDR3 residues: CASSVDPGGGEQYF. In DNA form, the CDR3 reads TGTGCCAGCAGCGTAGATCCAGGGGGGGGCGAGCAGTACTTC.

Many counts were recorded for this clonotype. This chain links TRBV20-1 with TRBJ2-3, with D perhaps being TRBD1 or TRBD2 (5 bases each). The ends were cut back, 4 bases at V and 1 base at J, with 12 bases in the middle. The CDR3 is made up of 14 amino acids. Germline assignment: CDR1 DFQATT and CDR2 SNEGSKA (reference sequence). CDR3 DNA: TGCAGTGCTACTTTGGGGGATGGCACAGATACGCAGTATTTT. Amino acids: CSATLGDGTDTQYF.